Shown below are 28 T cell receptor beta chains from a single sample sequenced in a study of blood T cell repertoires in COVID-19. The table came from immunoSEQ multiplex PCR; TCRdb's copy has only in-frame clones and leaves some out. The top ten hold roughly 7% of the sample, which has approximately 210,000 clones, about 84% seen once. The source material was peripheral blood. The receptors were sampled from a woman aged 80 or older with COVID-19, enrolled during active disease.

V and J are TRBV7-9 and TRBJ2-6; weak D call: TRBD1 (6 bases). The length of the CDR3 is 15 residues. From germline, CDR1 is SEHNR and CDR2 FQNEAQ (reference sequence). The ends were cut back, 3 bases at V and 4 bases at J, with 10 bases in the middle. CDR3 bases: TGTGCCAGCAGCTTTTCAGGGGCCGGGGCCAACGTCCTGACTTTC. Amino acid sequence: CASSFSGAGANVLTF.

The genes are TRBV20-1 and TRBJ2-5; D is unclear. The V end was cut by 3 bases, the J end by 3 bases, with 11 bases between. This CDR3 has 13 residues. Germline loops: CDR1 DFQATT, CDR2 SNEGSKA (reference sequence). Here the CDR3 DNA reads TGCAGTGCTAGTTCGCCAGAAGAAGAGACCCAGTACTTC. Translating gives CSASSPEEETQYF.

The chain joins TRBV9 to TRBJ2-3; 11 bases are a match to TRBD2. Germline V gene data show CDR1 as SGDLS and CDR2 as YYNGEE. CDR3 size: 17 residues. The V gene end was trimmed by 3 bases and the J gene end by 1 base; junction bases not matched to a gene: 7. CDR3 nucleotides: TGTGCCAGCAGCGCTGATTTGACTAGCGGGGGCACAGATACGCAGTATTTT. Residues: CASSADLTSGGTDTQYF.

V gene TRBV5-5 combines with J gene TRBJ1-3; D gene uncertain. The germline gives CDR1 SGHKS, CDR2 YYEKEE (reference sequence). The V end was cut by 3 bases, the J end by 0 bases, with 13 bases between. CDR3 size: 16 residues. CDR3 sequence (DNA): TGTGCCAGCAGCTGGGAGGACGTCCCCTCTGGAAACACCATATATTTT. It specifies CASSWEDVPSGNTIYF.

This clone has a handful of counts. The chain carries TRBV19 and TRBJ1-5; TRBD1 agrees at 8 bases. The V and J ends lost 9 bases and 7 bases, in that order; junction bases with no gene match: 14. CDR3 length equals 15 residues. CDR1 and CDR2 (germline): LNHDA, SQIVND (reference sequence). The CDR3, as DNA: TGTGCCAGCGGATCATACCCGGACAGGGCCCAGCCCCAGCATTTT. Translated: CASGSYPDRAQPQHF. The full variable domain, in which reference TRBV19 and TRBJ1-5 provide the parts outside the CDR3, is DGGITQSPKYLFRKEGQNVTLSCEQNLNHDAMYWYRQDPGQGLRLIYYSQIVNDFQKGDIAEGYSVSREKKESFPLTVTSAQKNPTAFYLCASGSYPDRAQPQHFGDGTRLSIL.

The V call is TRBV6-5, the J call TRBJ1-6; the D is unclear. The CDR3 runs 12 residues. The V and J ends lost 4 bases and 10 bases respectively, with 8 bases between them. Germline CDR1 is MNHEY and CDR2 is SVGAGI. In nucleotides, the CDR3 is TGTGCCAGCAGTTTTCCCCAATCACCCCTCCACTTT. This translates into CASSFPQSPLHF.

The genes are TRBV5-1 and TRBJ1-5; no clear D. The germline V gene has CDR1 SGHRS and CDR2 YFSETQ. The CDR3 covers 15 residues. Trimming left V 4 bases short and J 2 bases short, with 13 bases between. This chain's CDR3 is CASSPEGRGNQPQHF. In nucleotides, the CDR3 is TGCGCCAGCAGCCCAGAGGGTCGGGGCAATCAGCCCCAGCATTTT.

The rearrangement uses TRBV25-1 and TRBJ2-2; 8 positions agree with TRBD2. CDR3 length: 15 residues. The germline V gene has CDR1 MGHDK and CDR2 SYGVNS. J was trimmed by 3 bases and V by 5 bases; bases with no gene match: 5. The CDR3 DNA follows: TGTGCCAGCAGTAGCGGGGGTCTGGACACCGGGGAGCTGTTTTTT. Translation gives CASSSGGLDTGELFF.

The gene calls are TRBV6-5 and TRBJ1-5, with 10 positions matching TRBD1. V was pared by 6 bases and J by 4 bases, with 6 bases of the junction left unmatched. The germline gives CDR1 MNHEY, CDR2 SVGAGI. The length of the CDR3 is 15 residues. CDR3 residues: CASSGTGARNQPQHF. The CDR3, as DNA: TGTGCCAGCAGCGGGACAGGGGCGAGAAATCAGCCCCAGCATTTT.

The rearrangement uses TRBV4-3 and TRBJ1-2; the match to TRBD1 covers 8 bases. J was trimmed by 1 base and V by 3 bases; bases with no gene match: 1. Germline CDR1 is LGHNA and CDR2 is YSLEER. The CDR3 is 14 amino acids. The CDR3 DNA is TGCGCCAGCAGCCAGGACAGGGATAACTATGGCTACACCTTC. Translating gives CASSQDRDNYGYTF.

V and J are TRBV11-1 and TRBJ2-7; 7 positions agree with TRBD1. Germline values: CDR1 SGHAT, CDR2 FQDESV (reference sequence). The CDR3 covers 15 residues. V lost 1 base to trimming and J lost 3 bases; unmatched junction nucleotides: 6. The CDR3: CASSLDPRQGYEQYF. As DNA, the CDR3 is TGTGCCAGCAGCTTAGACCCCCGACAGGGCTACGAGCAGTACTTC.

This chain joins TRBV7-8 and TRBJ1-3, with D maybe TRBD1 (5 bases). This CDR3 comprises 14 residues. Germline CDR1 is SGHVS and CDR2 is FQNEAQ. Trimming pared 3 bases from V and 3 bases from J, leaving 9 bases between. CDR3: CASSFGGFGNTIYF. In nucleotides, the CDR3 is TGTGCCAGCAGCTTTGGGGGGTTTGGAAACACCATATATTTT.

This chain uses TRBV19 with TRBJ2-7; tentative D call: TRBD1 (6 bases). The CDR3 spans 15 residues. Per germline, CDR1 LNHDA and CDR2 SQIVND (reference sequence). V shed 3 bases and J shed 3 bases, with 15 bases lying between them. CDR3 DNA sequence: TGTGCCAGTAGTATCACCTCCGACAGGCGCTACGAGCAGTACTTC. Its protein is CASSITSDRRYEQYF.

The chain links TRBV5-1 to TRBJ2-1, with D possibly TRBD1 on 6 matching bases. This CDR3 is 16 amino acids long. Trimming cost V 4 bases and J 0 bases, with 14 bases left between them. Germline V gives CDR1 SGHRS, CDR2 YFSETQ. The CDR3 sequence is CASSPGQRSSYNEQFF. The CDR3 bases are TGCGCCAGCAGCCCCGGACAGAGGAGCTCCTACAATGAGCAGTTCTTC.

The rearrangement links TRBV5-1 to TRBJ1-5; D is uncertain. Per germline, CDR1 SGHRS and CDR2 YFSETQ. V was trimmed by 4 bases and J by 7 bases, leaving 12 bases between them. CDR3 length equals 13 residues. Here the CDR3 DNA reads TGCGCCAGCAGCCCTAGCGAGGAGCAGCCCCAGCATTTT. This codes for CASSPSEEQPQHF.

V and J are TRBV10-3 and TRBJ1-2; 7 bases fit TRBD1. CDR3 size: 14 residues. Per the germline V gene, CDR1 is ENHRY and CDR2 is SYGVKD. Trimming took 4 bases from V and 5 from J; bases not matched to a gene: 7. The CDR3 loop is CAISARGQGYGYTF. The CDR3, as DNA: TGTGCCATCAGTGCTAGGGGGCAAGGTTATGGCTACACCTTC.

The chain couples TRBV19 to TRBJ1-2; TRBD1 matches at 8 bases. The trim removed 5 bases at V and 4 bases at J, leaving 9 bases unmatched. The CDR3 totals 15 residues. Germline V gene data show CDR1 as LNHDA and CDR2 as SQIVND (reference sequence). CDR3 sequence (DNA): TGTGCCAGTAGTCCGACAGGGGAACGTCGCTATGGCTACACCTTC. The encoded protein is CASSPTGERRYGYTF.

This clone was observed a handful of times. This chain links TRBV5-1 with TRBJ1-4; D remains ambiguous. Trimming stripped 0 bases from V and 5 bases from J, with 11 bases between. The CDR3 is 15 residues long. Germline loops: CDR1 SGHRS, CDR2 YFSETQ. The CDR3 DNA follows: TGCGCCAGCAGCTTGGGCAGTAGCAGAAATGAAAAACTGTTTTTT. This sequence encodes CASSLGSSRNEKLFF.

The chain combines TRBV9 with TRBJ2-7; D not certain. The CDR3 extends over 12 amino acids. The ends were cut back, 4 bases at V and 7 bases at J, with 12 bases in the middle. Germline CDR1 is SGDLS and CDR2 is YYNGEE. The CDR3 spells CASSPGLGEQYF. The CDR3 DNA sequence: TGTGCCAGCAGCCCAGGCCTTGGAGAGCAGTACTTC.

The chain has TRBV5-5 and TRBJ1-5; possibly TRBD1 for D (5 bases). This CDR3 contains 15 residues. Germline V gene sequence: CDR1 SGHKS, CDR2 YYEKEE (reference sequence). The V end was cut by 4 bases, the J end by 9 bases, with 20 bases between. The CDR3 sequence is CASSRAGPEQGPQHF. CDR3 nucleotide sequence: TGTGCCAGCAGCAGGGCGGGGCCCGAGCAGGGGCCCCAGCATTTT.

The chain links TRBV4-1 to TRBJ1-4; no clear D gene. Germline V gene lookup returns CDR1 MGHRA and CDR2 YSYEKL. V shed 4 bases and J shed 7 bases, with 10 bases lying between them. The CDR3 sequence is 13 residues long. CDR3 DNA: TGCGCCAGCAGCCCGCGGAAGCGTGAAAAACTGTTTTTT. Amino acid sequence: CASSPRKREKLFF.

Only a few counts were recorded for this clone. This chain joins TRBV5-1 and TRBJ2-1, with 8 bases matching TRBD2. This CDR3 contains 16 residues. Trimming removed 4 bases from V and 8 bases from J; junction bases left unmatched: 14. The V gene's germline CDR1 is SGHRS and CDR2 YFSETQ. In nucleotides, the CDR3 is TGCGCCAGCAGCATTCTTCCCAGCGGGAGTACCGATGAGCAGTTCTTC. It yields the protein CASSILPSGSTDEQFF.

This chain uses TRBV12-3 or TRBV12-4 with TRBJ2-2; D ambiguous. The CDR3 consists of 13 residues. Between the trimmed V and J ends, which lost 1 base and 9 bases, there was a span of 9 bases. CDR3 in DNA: TGTGCCAGCAGTTTAGTCGGTCTCAGGGAGCTGTTTTTT. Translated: CASSLVGLRELFF.

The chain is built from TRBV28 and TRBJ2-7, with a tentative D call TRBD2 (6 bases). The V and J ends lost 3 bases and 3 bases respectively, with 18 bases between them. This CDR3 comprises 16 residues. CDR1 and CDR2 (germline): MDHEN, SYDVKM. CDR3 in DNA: TGTGCCAGCAGTTTTCCGGGGACTGCCCTTATCTACGAGCAGTACTTC. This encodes CASSFPGTALIYEQYF.

The CDR3 loop reads CASSQDWGRQQYF. The CDR3 coding sequence is TGTGCCAGCAGCCAAGATTGGGGCCGCCAGCAGTACTTC. The chain links TRBV14 to TRBJ2-7; possible D gene TRBD1, 5 bases. Germline V lookup: CDR1 SGHDN, CDR2 FVKESK. This CDR3 is 13 amino acids long. V lost 0 bases to trimming and J lost 8 bases, with 11 bases between them.

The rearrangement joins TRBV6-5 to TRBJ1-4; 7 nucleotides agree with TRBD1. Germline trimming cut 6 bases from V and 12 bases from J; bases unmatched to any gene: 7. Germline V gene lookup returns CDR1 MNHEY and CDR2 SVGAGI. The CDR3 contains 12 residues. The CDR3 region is CASRGETGQLFF. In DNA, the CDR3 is TGTGCCAGCAGGGGGGAGACAGGGCAACTGTTTTTT.

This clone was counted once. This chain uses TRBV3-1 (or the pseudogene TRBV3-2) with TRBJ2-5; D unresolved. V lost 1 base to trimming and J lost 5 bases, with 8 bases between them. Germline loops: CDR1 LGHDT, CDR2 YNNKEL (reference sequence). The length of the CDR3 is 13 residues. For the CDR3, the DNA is TGTGCCAGCAGCCAAGCTCATCGGGAGACCCAGTACTTC. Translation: CASSQAHRETQYF.

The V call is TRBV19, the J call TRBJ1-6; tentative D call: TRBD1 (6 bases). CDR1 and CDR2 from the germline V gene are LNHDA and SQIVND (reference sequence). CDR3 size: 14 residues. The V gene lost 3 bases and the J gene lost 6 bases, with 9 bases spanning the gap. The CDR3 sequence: CASSIGRGNSPLHF. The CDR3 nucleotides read TGTGCCAGTAGTATCGGCAGGGGTAATTCACCCCTCCACTTT. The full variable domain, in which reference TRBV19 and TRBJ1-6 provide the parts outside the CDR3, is DGGITQSPKYLFRKEGQNVTLSCEQNLNHDAMYWYRQDPGQGLRLIYYSQIVNDFQKGDIAEGYSVSREKKESFPLTVTSAQKNPTAFYLCASSIGRGNSPLHFGNGTRLTVT.